One and the same sample provided the 25 T cell receptor beta chains below, sequenced in a study of CD8+CD57+ T cells in acquired aplastic anemia. Patients picked for sequencing had shown CD8+CD57+ cell expansion detected by flow cytometry. According to the study, genomic DNA was the template for TCR beta VDJ and CDR3 profiling. TCRdb analysed the reads with MiXCR anew, one entry per CDR3 protein. The top ten clones hold over 2% of a sample with 120,000 or so distinct CDR3 sequences, over 30% of them seen once. Specimen: sorted CD4+, CD8+, or CD8+CD57+ T cells (not recorded which) from PBMCs. These TCRs come from a human donor with aplastic anemia.

This clonotype occurred many times. V is TRBV30 and J is TRBJ1-1; tentatively, D is TRBD1 (5 bases). Germline lookup yields CDR1 GTSNPN and CDR2 SVGIG (reference sequence). V lost 2 bases to trimming and J lost 5 bases, with 9 bases between them. The CDR3 consists of 12 residues. The CDR3 spells CAWSHKGTEAFF. The DNA of the CDR3 is TGTGCCTGGAGTCACAAGGGGACTGAAGCTTTCTTT.

This clonotype was picked up one time. The chain is built from TRBV2 and TRBJ1-4; possibly TRBD1 for D (5 bases). CDR1 is SNHLY and CDR2 is FYNNEI in the germline V gene. Trimming removed 0 bases from V and 8 bases from J, with 10 bases in between. This CDR3 has 14 amino acids. CDR3 amino acids: CASSEARVGEKLFF. In DNA form, the CDR3 reads TGTGCCAGCAGTGAAGCCAGGGTGGGGGAAAAACTGTTTTTT.

In this sample, this clonotype turned up a few times. The chain couples TRBV6-1 to TRBJ1-4; possible D gene TRBD1, 5 bases. The CDR3 contains 13 residues. Germline loops: CDR1 MNHNS, CDR2 SASEGT. With 5 bases removed from V and 7 bases from J, the gap between germline ends came to 11 bases. DNA for the CDR3: TGTGCCAGCAGTCCCTTCGGGGGTGAAAAACTGTTTTTT. It is translated as CASSPFGGEKLFF.

V and J are TRBV6-6 and TRBJ1-4; D is uncertain. Per the germline V gene, CDR1 is MNHNY and CDR2 is SVGAGI (reference sequence). V lost 2 bases to trimming and J lost 6 bases, with 13 bases between them. This CDR3 contains 15 residues. In DNA, the CDR3 is TGTGCCAGCAGTTACCAGACCGCCCCTGATGAAAAACTGTTTTTT. Protein product: CASSYQTAPDEKLFF.

This clonotype was found many times. The chain employs TRBV5-1 and TRBJ1-1; TRBD1 aligns across 8 bases. The ends lost 4 bases at V and 1 base at J; junction bases unmatched: 6. Looked up from germline, CDR1 is SGHRS and CDR2 is YFSETQ. The CDR3 totals 15 residues. The CDR3 DNA is TGCGCCAGCAGCCTCAGGACAGGGACGAACACTGAAGCTTTCTTT. It is translated as CASSLRTGTNTEAFF.

This clonotype was found many times. The gene calls are TRBV28 and TRBJ2-7; D might be TRBD1 or TRBD2, each matching 6 bases. The length of the CDR3 is 13 residues. The germline gives CDR1 MDHEN, CDR2 SYDVKM. The V gene lost 7 bases and the J gene lost 5 bases, with 15 bases spanning the gap. The CDR3 coding sequence is TGTGCCAGCACCCGGAGGGGGGTGAACGAGCAGTACTTC. Amino acids: CASTRRGVNEQYF.

This clonotype has ten or more counts. This chain joins TRBV25-1 and TRBJ2-1, with TRBD2 matching 9 bases. V was clipped by 5 bases and J by 2 bases; unmatched bases: 4. The CDR3 length is 15 residues. CDR1 MGHDK and CDR2 SYGVNS come from the germline V gene. The CDR3 sequence: CASSLRGGTYNEQFF. CDR3 in DNA: TGTGCCAGCAGTTTGCGGGGGGGAACCTACAATGAGCAGTTCTTC. The variable domain in full, completed from reference TRBV25-1 and TRBJ2-1, reads EADIYQTPRYLVIGTGKKITLECSQTMGHDKMYWYQQDPGMELHLIHYSYGVNSTEKGDLSSESTVSRIRTEHFPLTLESARPSHTSQYLCASSLRGGTYNEQFFGPGTRLTVL.

This clonotype was seen ten or more times. The gene calls are TRBV5-4 and TRBJ1-3, with D unresolved. Germline V gene data show CDR1 as SGHNT and CDR2 as YYREEE (reference sequence). The V end was cut by 4 bases, the J end by 0 bases, with 5 bases between. The CDR3 sequence is 13 residues long. The CDR3 sequence is CASSPASGNTIYF. The CDR3 DNA reads as TGTGCCAGCAGCCCGGCCTCTGGAAACACCATATATTTT.

This clonotype was picked up many times. The chain employs TRBV10-3 and TRBJ2-2; TRBD2 matches at 8 bases. V lost 2 bases to trimming and J lost 8 bases; unmatched junction nucleotides: 4. The CDR3 contains 14 residues. Germline lookup yields CDR1 ENHRY and CDR2 SYGVKD. CDR3 nucleotide sequence: TGTGCCATCAGTGAGCCTAGCGGGCGTGGGGAGCTGTTTTTT. It yields the protein CAISEPSGRGELFF.

This clonotype appeared many times. This chain links TRBV5-1 with TRBJ2-3; 14 bases agree with TRBD2. Losses at the gene ends were 4 bases for V and 4 bases for J; bases not matched to a gene: 8. The germline V gene has CDR1 SGHRS and CDR2 YFSETQ. The CDR3 runs 17 residues. CDR3 in amino acids: CASSPLTSGGAADTQYF. The CDR3 nucleotides are TGCGCCAGCAGCCCACTGACTAGCGGGGGGGCCGCAGATACGCAGTATTTT.

This clonotype was seen at least ten times. The chain links TRBV6-1 to TRBJ2-1; TRBD1 agrees at 7 bases. CDR1 and CDR2 from the germline V gene are MNHNS and SASEGT. The trim removed 5 bases at V and 0 bases at J, leaving 4 bases unmatched. CDR3 size: 15 residues. The CDR3 DNA follows: TGTGCCAGCAGTAGGGGGCGTAGCTCCTACAATGAGCAGTTCTTC. It translates to CASSRGRSSYNEQFF.

This clonotype was recorded at least ten times. V and J are TRBV24-1 and TRBJ2-3; no firm D call. V shed 1 base and J shed 1 base, with 8 bases lying between them. The CDR3 runs to 15 residues. In germline, CDR1 is KGHDR, CDR2 SFDVKD. The CDR3 DNA sequence: TGTGCCACCAGTGATTTCGGCACAGGCACAGATACGCAGTATTTT. It specifies CATSDFGTGTDTQYF.

This clonotype was picked up many times. The chain couples TRBV19 to TRBJ1-4, with no clear D. Trimming pared 3 bases from V and 0 bases from J, leaving 14 bases between. This CDR3 has 17 residues. Germline CDR1 is LNHDA and CDR2 is SQIVND (reference sequence). The CDR3 spells CASSIRRRRATNEKLFF. CDR3 DNA sequence: TGTGCCAGTAGTATTAGGAGGCGTCGGGCAACTAATGAAAAACTGTTTTTT.

This clonotype was seen a few times. The chain carries TRBV15 and TRBJ2-7, with 7 bases aligning to TRBD1. Germline CDR1 and CDR2: LNHNV and YYDKDF (reference sequence). CDR3 length: 15 residues. Trimming took 0 bases from V and 6 from J; bases not matched to a gene: 8. DNA of the CDR3: TGTGCCACCAGCAGAGAACAGGGGAGAGGCTGCGAGCAGTACTTC. It encodes CATSREQGRGCEQYF.

This clonotype appeared a single time. For the CDR3, the DNA is TGTGCCATCAGTGAGTCAAGGCGCGAGCAGTACTTC. Translated, it gives CAISESRREQYF. V is TRBV10-3 and J is TRBJ2-7; unclear D gene. The CDR3 contains 12 residues. CDR1 is ENHRY, CDR2 SYGVKD, per germline. Deletions cut 0 bases from V and 6 bases from J, with 6 bases between.

V usage is TRBV28 and J usage is TRBJ2-7, with TRBD2 matching 9 bases. CDR1 and CDR2 (germline): MDHEN, SYDVKM. V gave up 4 bases and J gave up 6 bases; unmatched junction bases: 7. CDR3 length equals 14 residues. CDR3: CASSSPWREGEQYF. In DNA, the CDR3 is TGTGCCAGCAGTTCCCCCTGGCGGGAGGGCGAGCAGTACTTC.

This clonotype was recorded a few times. The CDR3 spells CASSGDRDSNQPQHF. DNA of the CDR3: TGTGCCAGCAGTGGGGACAGGGATAGCAATCAGCCCCAGCATTTT. The chain joins TRBV2 to TRBJ1-5; 9 nucleotides match TRBD1. Germline assignment: CDR1 SNHLY and CDR2 FYNNEI. The CDR3 is 15 amino acids. V shed 4 bases, J shed 0 bases, and the junction held 1 base outside the gene matches.

The sample holds many counts of this clonotype. The chain carries TRBV7-8 and TRBJ2-7; 9 bases fit TRBD1. In germline, CDR1 is SGHVS, CDR2 FQNEAQ. This CDR3 has 15 residues. The V and J ends lost 1 base and 7 bases, in that order; junction bases with no gene match: 8. This CDR3 is CASSLGGQGQREQYF. The CDR3 DNA reads as TGTGCCAGCAGCTTAGGGGGACAGGGTCAACGAGAGCAGTACTTC.

This clonotype was observed many times. The rearrangement links TRBV6-1 to TRBJ1-6; tentatively, D is TRBD1 (6 bases). Per the germline V gene, CDR1 is MNHNS and CDR2 is SASEGT. The CDR3 is made up of 17 amino acids. V was cut by 0 bases and J by 7 bases, with 16 bases left in between. CDR3 DNA sequence: TGTGCCAGCAGTGAAGCGGGGGGGCTCCCCAAAAATTCACCCCTCCACTTT. Translating gives CASSEAGGLPKNSPLHF.

As to this clonotype: Its ends do not fully match the called genes, so a read error is possible. The chain uses TRBV24-1 and TRBJ1-1, with D hard to call. CDR1 is KGHDR, CDR2 SFDVKD, per germline. This CDR3 has 13 residues. The CDR3 region has the DNA TGTGCCACCAGTGAGAGAGGGAACACTGAGGCTTTCTTT. As protein: CATSERGNTEAFF.

The sample holds one count of this clonotype. The rearrangement joins TRBV10-3 to TRBJ2-2; TRBD2 might be the D (6 bases). CDR1 ENHRY and CDR2 SYGVKD come from the germline V gene. The CDR3 covers 14 residues. The V gene lost 4 bases and the J gene lost 5 bases, with 11 bases spanning the gap. The CDR3 sequence: CAISGGGHTGELFF. The CDR3 nucleotides are TGTGCCATCAGTGGGGGAGGACATACCGGGGAGCTGTTTTTT.

This clonotype showed up many times. The rearrangement uses TRBV7-6 and TRBJ2-3; maybe TRBD2 (5 bases). Germline values: CDR1 SGHVS, CDR2 FNYEAQ. Trimming stripped 4 bases from V and 0 bases from J, with 8 bases between. CDR3 length equals 14 residues. For the CDR3, the DNA is TGTGCCAGCAGCTCCAGGACTAGCACAGATACGCAGTATTTT. It yields the protein CASSSRTSTDTQYF.

This clonotype was recorded many times. The J gene is TRBJ1-5, the V gene TRBV10-2, with 7 bases lining up with TRBD1. This CDR3 has 15 residues. Trimming took 6 bases from V and 4 from J; bases not matched to a gene: 9. Germline values: CDR1 WSHSY, CDR2 SAAADI. CDR3 nucleotides: TGCGCCAGCAGGTTAACGGGACAGCAAAATCAGCCCCAGCATTTT. Encoded protein: CASRLTGQQNQPQHF.

The gene calls are TRBV29-1 and TRBJ2-7, with a possible D match to TRBD1 (6 bases). The germline V gene encodes CDR1 SQVTM and CDR2 ANQGSEA. The CDR3 is made up of 12 amino acids. Trimming shortened V by 2 bases and J by 5 bases, and 10 bases separated the two germline ends. Here the CDR3 reads CSVETGSHEQYF. CDR3 sequence (DNA): TGCAGCGTTGAAACAGGGTCTCACGAGCAGTACTTC.

This clonotype was detected ten times or more. The chain uses TRBV3-1 and TRBJ1-5; D is ambiguous. Germline values: CDR1 LGHDT, CDR2 YNNKEL (reference sequence). The CDR3 is 16 residues long. Trimming removed 3 bases at V and 2 bases at J, with 14 bases between. In DNA, the CDR3 is TGTGCCAGCAGCCATGAGCCCCAGCGGGGCAATCAGCCCCAGCATTTT. Its protein product is CASSHEPQRGNQPQHF.